This T cell receptor (beta chain) came from a study of post-analysis software for immune sequencing data. The library was made from cDNA and included unique molecular identifiers. TCRdb reanalysed the PCR reads using MiXCR and keeps one entry per CDR3 protein. The data contain hundreds of thousands of distinct CDR3 sequences, 45% of them singletons. Sequencing was performed on blood. This clonotype was obtained from a girl aged 10 to 17 with multiple sclerosis.

CDR3 sequence: CATRDRAYSGANVLTF. The CDR3 DNA is TGTGCCACACGGGACAGGGCCTACTCTGGGGCCAACGTCCTGACTTTC. The genes are TRBV7-9 and TRBJ2-6, with 9 bases aligning to TRBD1. V was clipped by 10 bases and J by 0 bases; unmatched bases: 7. The V gene's germline CDR1 is SEHNR and CDR2 FQNEAQ (reference sequence). CDR3 length: 16 amino acids.